The rows below give T cell receptor beta chains drawn from one sample of a study of blood T cell repertoires in COVID-19. The assay was immunoSEQ multiplex PCR, and TCRdb's table has in-frame clones only and misses some. The table records a few hundred thousand clones, roughly 90% of them present only once. Sequenced sample: PBMCs or T cells enriched from blood (not recorded which). Receptors originate from a woman in her fifties or sixties in a cohort exposed to, infected with or recovered from COVID-19 (not recorded which). Both conserved end residues are part of each CDR3. A D gene is named only where the DNA matches it firmly. Clone size appears in some rows only: once, few, many, or a class for an expanded clone.

abundance: -; d_gene: -; j_gene: TRBJ2-3; v_gene: TRBV7-6; CDR3aa: CASKPNPEDTQYF; CDR3nt: TGTGCCAGCAAGCCGAACCCGGAGGATACGCAGTATTTT
abundance: once; d_gene: -; j_gene: TRBJ1-6; v_gene: TRBV5-1; CDR3aa: CASSPGLMSSYNSPLHF; CDR3nt: TGCGCCAGCAGCCCGGGACTCATGAGCTCCTATAATTCACCCCTCCACTTT
abundance: -; d_gene: -; j_gene: TRBJ2-4; v_gene: TRBV2; CDR3aa: CASSEPRASKNIQYF; CDR3nt: TGTGCCAGCAGTGAACCCAGGGCCAGTAAAAACATTCAGTACTTC
abundance: -; d_gene: -; j_gene: TRBJ2-7; v_gene: TRBV3-1/TRBV3-2; CDR3aa: CASSPTTGTWTYEQYF; CDR3nt: TGTGCCAGCAGCCCGACGACAGGGACTTGGACCTACGAGCAGTACTTC
abundance: -; d_gene: TRBD1; j_gene: TRBJ2-3; v_gene: TRBV5-1; CDR3aa: CASSSDRGASDTQYF; CDR3nt: TGCGCCAGCAGCTCGGACAGGGGTGCTTCAGATACGCAGTATTTT
abundance: many; d_gene: -; j_gene: TRBJ2-1; v_gene: TRBV7-2; CDR3aa: CASSLERVNLQQFF; CDR3nt: TGTGCCAGCAGCTTAGAACGGGTGAATTTACAGCAGTTCTTC
abundance: -; d_gene: -; j_gene: TRBJ1-6; v_gene: TRBV27; CDR3aa: CASSINYNSPLHF; CDR3nt: TGTGCCAGCAGTATAAACTATAATTCACCCCTCCACTTT
abundance: -; d_gene: -; j_gene: TRBJ1-3; v_gene: TRBV6-5; CDR3aa: CASSSRLGSGNTIYF; CDR3nt: TGTGCCAGCAGTTCCCGACTGGGCTCTGGAAACACCATATATTTT
abundance: once; d_gene: -; j_gene: TRBJ1-1; v_gene: TRBV5-1; CDR3aa: CASSPTDRNTEAFF; CDR3nt: TGCGCCAGCAGCCCAACGGACAGGAACACTGAAGCTTTCTTT
abundance: -; d_gene: -; j_gene: TRBJ2-1; v_gene: TRBV5-5; CDR3aa: CASSATSRHEQFF; CDR3nt: TGTGCCAGCAGCGCCACTAGTCGCCATGAGCAGTTCTTC
abundance: -; d_gene: -; j_gene: TRBJ1-2; v_gene: TRBV6-1; CDR3aa: CASSEQTGYGYTF; CDR3nt: TGTGCCAGCAGTGAACAGACGGGCTATGGCTACACCTTC
abundance: -; d_gene: TRBD1; j_gene: TRBJ2-3; v_gene: TRBV9; CDR3aa: CASSVVEGQGTDTQYF; CDR3nt: TGTGCCAGCAGCGTAGTTGAGGGACAGGGCACAGATACGCAGTATTTT
abundance: -; d_gene: -; j_gene: TRBJ2-1; v_gene: TRBV7-2; CDR3aa: CASSFRGGLLEQFF; CDR3nt: TGTGCCAGCAGCTTTAGGGGCGGACTACTAGAGCAGTTCTTC
abundance: -; d_gene: -; j_gene: TRBJ1-2; v_gene: TRBV6-2/TRBV6-3; CDR3aa: CASSGPNYGYTF; CDR3nt: TGTGCCAGCAGTGGGCCCAACTATGGCTACACCTTC
abundance: -; d_gene: -; j_gene: TRBJ2-3; v_gene: TRBV2; CDR3aa: CASSALDMSSTDTQYF; CDR3nt: TGTGCCAGCAGCGCCCTGGACATGTCTAGCACAGATACGCAGTATTTT
abundance: -; d_gene: TRBD2; j_gene: TRBJ2-3; v_gene: TRBV5-5; CDR3aa: CASSAVLAGGTDTQYF; CDR3nt: TGTGCCAGCAGCGCCGTACTAGCGGGGGGCACAGATACGCAGTATTTT
abundance: -; d_gene: -; j_gene: TRBJ1-4; v_gene: TRBV19; CDR3aa: CASSIRGATNEKLFF; CDR3nt: TGTGCCAGTAGTATCCGGGGGGCAACTAATGAAAAACTGTTTTTT
abundance: -; d_gene: -; j_gene: TRBJ1-3; v_gene: TRBV7-8; CDR3aa: CASSLVVQAGNTIYF; CDR3nt: TGTGCCAGCAGCTTAGTTGTTCAGGCTGGAAACACCATATATTTT
abundance: -; d_gene: -; j_gene: TRBJ1-2; v_gene: TRBV3-1/TRBV3-2; CDR3aa: CASSPSWVETEGYTF; CDR3nt: TGTGCCAGCAGCCCCAGTTGGGTCGAAACGGAGGGCTACACCTTC
abundance: -; d_gene: -; j_gene: TRBJ2-2; v_gene: TRBV21-1; CDR3aa: CASSKVGQMTFNVGALSHTGELFF; CDR3nt: TGTGCCAGCAGCAAAGTAGGACAGATGACTTTCAATGTCGGGGCCTTGTCCCACACCGGGGAGCTGTTTTTT
abundance: -; d_gene: TRBD1; j_gene: TRBJ1-2; v_gene: TRBV10-3; CDR3aa: CAITRDRGSNYGYTF; CDR3nt: TGTGCCATCACCAGAGACAGGGGGAGTAACTATGGCTACACCTTC
abundance: -; d_gene: TRBD1; j_gene: TRBJ2-7; v_gene: TRBV7-2; CDR3aa: CASSKALLGGPYEQYF; CDR3nt: TGTGCCAGCAGCAAAGCGCTTTTAGGGGGCCCCTACGAGCAGTACTTC
abundance: -; d_gene: -; j_gene: TRBJ1-2; v_gene: TRBV7-2; CDR3aa: CASSPSGAPVPWANYGYTF; CDR3nt: TGTGCCAGCAGCCCCTCGGGAGCGCCCGTCCCCTGGGCTAACTATGGCTACACCTTC
abundance: -; d_gene: TRBD1; j_gene: TRBJ2-7; v_gene: TRBV7-6; CDR3aa: CASRPVPGQHYEQYF; CDR3nt: TGTGCCAGCAGGCCCGTCCCGGGACAGCACTACGAGCAGTACTTC